These T cell receptor beta chains were read from a single sample in a study of blood T cell repertoires in COVID-19. Libraries were prepared by immunoSEQ multiplex PCR; TCRdb keeps only in-frame clonotypes and omits some of them. The profile shows around 250,000 clones, 80% to 90% of them singletons. The sequenced sample was peripheral blood. The receptors stem from an elderly man with acute or convalescent COVID-19. CDR3s include the opening cysteine and the closing phenylalanine or tryptophan. Fields, in order: J gene, V gene, clone size, D gene, CDR3 protein, CDR3 DNA. The D gene is left open where the match is weak. Rows may omit the clone size; those that give it use once, few, many or a size class.

TRBJ1-5,TRBV18,.,.,CASSPAGDQPQHF,TGTGCCAGCTCACCAGCAGGGGATCAGCCCCAGCATTTT
TRBJ1-1,TRBV7-2,few,TRBD1,CASSPGGQSFAAFF,TGTGCCAGCAGTCCAGGGGGCCAATCTTTCGCAGCTTTCTTT
TRBJ1-2,TRBV20-1,.,.,CSASKMPPGYGYTF,TGCAGTGCTAGTAAGATGCCACCCGGCTATGGCTACACCTTC
TRBJ2-7,TRBV28,.,.,CASSQIVSYEQYF,TGTGCCAGCAGTCAAATAGTCTCCTACGAGCAGTACTTC
TRBJ1-4,TRBV2,.,.,CASSDRDVTNEKLFF,TGTGCCAGCAGTGACAGGGATGTCACTAATGAAAAACTGTTTTTT
TRBJ1-1,TRBV27,.,.,CASSLRGGLTEAFF,TGTGCCAGCAGTTTAAGGGGAGGGTTGACTGAAGCTTTCTTT
TRBJ1-6,TRBV7-8,.,TRBD1,CASSLGQIHSPLHF,TGTGCCAGCAGCTTGGGACAGATTCATTCACCCCTCCACTTT
TRBJ2-3,TRBV9,few,.,CASSVVPYPNTDTQYF,TGTGCCAGCAGCGTAGTTCCGTATCCTAACACAGATACGCAGTATTTT
TRBJ1-3,TRBV6-1,once,.,CASSESGTAGNTIYF,TGTGCCAGCAGTGAAAGCGGGACGGCTGGAAACACCATATATTTT
TRBJ2-7,TRBV5-3,.,.,CARDPARGFSYEQYF,TGTGCCAGAGACCCGGCACGGGGGTTCTCCTACGAGCAGTACTTC
TRBJ2-1,TRBV24-1,.,.,CATAGNSGAEQFF,TGTGCCACCGCAGGGAATTCGGGCGCTGAGCAGTTCTTC
TRBJ2-7,TRBV7-9,once,TRBD1,CASSPGQGVHEQYF,TGTGCCAGCAGCCCGGGACAGGGGGTCCACGAGCAGTACTTC
TRBJ1-2,TRBV6-5,.,.,CASSYRSWGGDYGYTF,TGTGCCAGCAGTTACCGTTCCTGGGGAGGGGACTATGGCTACACCTTC
TRBJ2-1,TRBV24-1,.,.,CATSSDRPNEQFF,TGTGCCACCAGTTCTGACAGACCGAATGAGCAGTTCTTC
TRBJ2-7,TRBV16,.,.,CASSPLNSHSYEQYF,TGTGCCAGCAGCCCTTTAAACTCGCACTCCTACGAGCAGTACTTC
TRBJ2-7,TRBV5-1,.,TRBD2,CASSSFTTTSGNNEQYF,TGCGCCAGCAGCTCCTTCACCACGACTAGCGGGAATAACGAGCAGTACTTC
TRBJ1-6,TRBV7-2,.,.,CASSLAPQGNSPLHF,TGTGCCAGCAGCTTAGCCCCCCAGGGGAATTCACCCCTCCACTTT
TRBJ1-5,TRBV15,.,.,CATSREGQFNQPQHF,TGTGCCACCAGCAGAGAAGGACAGTTCAATCAGCCCCAGCATTTT
TRBJ2-1,TRBV7-2,.,TRBD2,CATSRREFGDEQFF,TGTGCCACCTCAAGGCGGGAGTTTGGCGATGAGCAGTTCTTC
TRBJ1-3,TRBV19,.,TRBD1,CASSIRTGAAVGNTIYF,TGTGCCAGTAGTATCCGAACAGGGGCCGCCGTGGGAAACACCATATATTTT
TRBJ2-1,TRBV3-1/TRBV3-2,many,.,CASSQDPTGHYSSYNEQFF,TGTGCCAGCAGCCAAGATCCTACAGGCCATTACAGCTCCTACAATGAGCAGTTCTTC
TRBJ2-4,TRBV6-5,.,.,CASSSAVLGKNIQYF,TGTGCCAGCAGTTCAGCGGTACTGGGGAAAAACATTCAGTACTTC
TRBJ2-1,TRBV4-1,.,TRBD1,CASSLGQGTYNEQFF,TGCGCCAGCAGCCTTGGACAGGGAACCTACAATGAGCAGTTCTTC
TRBJ2-1,TRBV28,many,TRBD1,CASMTGGSYNEQFF,TGTGCCAGCATGACAGGGGGCTCCTACAATGAGCAGTTCTTC
TRBJ1-1,TRBV7-2,few,TRBD1,CASSTRQGHTEAFF,TGTGCCAGCAGCACCCGACAGGGTCATACTGAAGCTTTCTTT
TRBJ2-1,TRBV3-1/TRBV3-2,.,TRBD2,CASSPTQTSGSIKFF,TGTGCCAGCAGCCCCACCCAGACTAGCGGGAGTATAAAGTTCTTC
TRBJ2-2,TRBV7-2,.,TRBD2,CASSITSGAAAGELFF,TGTGCCAGCAGCATTACCAGCGGGGCCGCTGCCGGGGAGCTGTTTTTT
TRBJ2-2,TRBV5-1,.,.,CASSLISRGYTGELFF,TGCGCCAGCAGCTTAATTTCCCGGGGATACACCGGGGAGCTGTTTTTT
TRBJ2-3,TRBV30,.,.,CAWSDLALSTDTQYF,TGTGCCTGGAGTGATCTAGCGCTCAGCACAGATACGCAGTATTTT
TRBJ2-5,TRBV27,.,.,CASSTSPGTGSSGRSGTQYF,TGTGCCAGCAGTACCTCACCGGGGACAGGGTCCAGCGGGAGGTCGGGGACCCAGTACTTC
TRBJ2-5,TRBV30,once,.,CAWSTQGAGAQYF,TGTGCCTGGAGTACCCAGGGGGCGGGGGCCCAGTACTTC
TRBJ2-7,TRBV29-1,.,.,CSAVLGGGYEQYF,TGCAGCGCCGTGCTGGGGGGAGGCTACGAGCAGTACTTC
TRBJ2-5,TRBV7-3,once,.,CASSLRASPKETQYF,TGTGCCAGCAGCTTAAGGGCATCCCCAAAAGAGACCCAGTACTTC
TRBJ1-1,TRBV6-2/TRBV6-3,.,.,CASSLYQGTEAFF,TGTGCCAGCAGCCTTTACCAGGGCACTGAAGCTTTCTTT
TRBJ1-6,TRBV5-1,.,.,CASSRGVAGNSPLHF,TGCGCCAGCAGCCGGGGGGTAGCCGGGAATTCACCCCTCCACTTT
TRBJ2-7,TRBV5-6,.,.,CASSFQGQPYEQYF,TGTGCCAGCAGCTTCCAAGGACAGCCCTACGAGCAGTACTTC
TRBJ1-6,TRBV19,.,.,CASSIGQIGSPLHF,TGTGCCAGTAGTATAGGGCAGATCGGGTCACCCCTCCACTTT
TRBJ2-5,TRBV18,few,.,CASSFTGETQYF,TGTGCCAGCTCCTTTACTGGAGAGACCCAGTACTTC
TRBJ2-2,TRBV7-3,.,TRBD2,CASSLVAGVGTGELFF,TGTGCCAGCAGCTTAGTAGCGGGAGTAGGGACCGGGGAGCTGTTTTTT
TRBJ1-3,TRBV5-1,.,TRBD1,CASSQGRDSYYSSGNTIYF,TGCGCCAGCAGCCAAGGTCGGGACAGTTACTATAGCTCTGGAAACACCATATATTTT
TRBJ1-4,TRBV28,.,TRBD1,CASSPDRGNEKLFF,TGTGCCAGCAGTCCGGACAGGGGTAATGAAAAACTGTTTTTT
TRBJ2-5,TRBV7-2,once,.,CASSPPNSPETQYF,TGTGCCAGCAGCCCCCCCAATAGTCCCGAGACCCAGTACTTC
TRBJ1-2,TRBV28,.,.,CASSLAAVYGYTF,TGTGCCAGCAGTTTAGCGGCAGTCTATGGCTACACCTTC
TRBJ2-7,TRBV5-1,.,TRBD1,CASSADRGYEQYF,TGCGCCAGCAGCGCAGACAGGGGCTACGAGCAGTACTTC
TRBJ2-5,TRBV5-4,.,TRBD2,CASSLSGWAGGQETQYF,TGTGCCAGCAGCTTGTCGGGATGGGCGGGAGGCCAAGAGACCCAGTACTTC
TRBJ1-3,TRBV7-9,.,TRBD1,CASTLTGAGNTIYF,TGTGCCAGCACCCTTACAGGGGCTGGAAACACCATATATTTT
TRBJ1-2,TRBV15,few,.,CATSRDLRQGNYGYTF,TGTGCCACCAGCAGAGATCTACGGCAGGGCAACTATGGCTACACCTTC
TRBJ2-2,TRBV5-4,once,TRBD2,CASSSQRGLNTGELFF,TGTGCCAGCAGCTCCCAGCGGGGGCTAAACACCGGGGAGCTGTTTTTT
TRBJ2-5,TRBV5-1,.,TRBD2,CASSWSGGHQETQYF,TGCGCCAGCAGCTGGAGCGGGGGCCACCAAGAGACCCAGTACTTC
TRBJ1-1,TRBV28,.,TRBD1,CASSSFPEQGAF,TGTGCCAGCAGTTCTTTTCCGGAACAGGGGGCCTTT
TRBJ1-1,TRBV5-5,.,.,CASSQLQGGIEAFF,TGTGCCAGCAGCCAATTACAGGGAGGGATCGAAGCTTTCTTT
TRBJ2-1,TRBV5-1,.,TRBD1,CASSLTGGNEQFF,TGCGCCAGCAGCTTGACAGGGGGCAATGAGCAGTTCTTC